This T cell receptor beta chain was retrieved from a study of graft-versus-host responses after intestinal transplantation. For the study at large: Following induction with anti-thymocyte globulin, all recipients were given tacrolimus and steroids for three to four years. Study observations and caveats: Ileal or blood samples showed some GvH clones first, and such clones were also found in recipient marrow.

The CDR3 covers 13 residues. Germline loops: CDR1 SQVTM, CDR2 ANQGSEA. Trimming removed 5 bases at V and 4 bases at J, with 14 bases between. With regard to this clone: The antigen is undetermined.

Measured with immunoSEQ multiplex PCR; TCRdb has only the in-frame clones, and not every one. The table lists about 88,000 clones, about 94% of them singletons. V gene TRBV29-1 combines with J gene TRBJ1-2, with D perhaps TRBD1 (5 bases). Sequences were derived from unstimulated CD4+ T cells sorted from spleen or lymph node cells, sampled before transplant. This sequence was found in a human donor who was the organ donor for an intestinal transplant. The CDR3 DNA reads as TGCAGCGTTCAGGGTTGGGGACCCTATGGCTACACCTTC. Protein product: CSVQGWGPYGYTF.